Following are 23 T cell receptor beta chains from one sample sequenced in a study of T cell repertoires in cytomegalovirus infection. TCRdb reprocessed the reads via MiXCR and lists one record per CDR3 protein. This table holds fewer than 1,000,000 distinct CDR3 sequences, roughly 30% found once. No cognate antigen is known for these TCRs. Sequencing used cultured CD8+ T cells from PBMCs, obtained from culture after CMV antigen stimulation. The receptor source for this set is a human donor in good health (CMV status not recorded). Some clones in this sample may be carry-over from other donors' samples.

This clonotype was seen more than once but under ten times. DNA of the CDR3: TGTGCCAGCAGCCAAGCGTGGGGTACCGGGGAGCTGTTTTTT. The encoded protein is CASSQAWGTGELFF. The rearrangement joins TRBV14 to TRBJ2-2, with D uncertain. In germline, CDR1 is SGHDN, CDR2 FVKESK. This CDR3 spans 14 amino acids. The V end lost 1 base, the J end lost 5 bases, and 8 bases lay between the germline ends.

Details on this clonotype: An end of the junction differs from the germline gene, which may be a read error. CDR3 DNA: TGTGCTAGCAGCGATAGACAGGGAGGGGTTTATGAGCAGTTCTTC. This codes for CASSDRQGGVYEQFF. V and J are TRBV7-7 and TRBJ2-1; D possibly uses TRBD1 or TRBD2 (7 bases each). The germline V gene has CDR1 SSHAT and CDR2 FNYEAQ (reference sequence). CDR3 length: 15 amino acids.

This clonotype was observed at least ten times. CDR3 amino acids: CASSPRGGGASGNEQFF. The CDR3 bases are TGTGCCAGCAGCCCACGAGGGGGGGGTGCCTCGGGGAATGAGCAGTTCTTC. The chain joins TRBV7-8 to TRBJ2-1, with D possibly TRBD2 on 7 matching bases. The CDR3 contains 17 residues. Germline V gene sequence: CDR1 SGHVS, CDR2 FQNEAQ. Trimming shortened V by 5 bases and J by 7 bases, and 24 bases separated the two germline ends.

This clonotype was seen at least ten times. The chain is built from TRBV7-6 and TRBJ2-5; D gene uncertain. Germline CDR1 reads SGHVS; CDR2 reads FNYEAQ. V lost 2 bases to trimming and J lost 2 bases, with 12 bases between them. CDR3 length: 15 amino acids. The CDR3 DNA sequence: TGTGCCAGCAGCTTAAATTTGGGGTGGCAAGAGACCCAGTACTTC. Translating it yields CASSLNLGWQETQYF.

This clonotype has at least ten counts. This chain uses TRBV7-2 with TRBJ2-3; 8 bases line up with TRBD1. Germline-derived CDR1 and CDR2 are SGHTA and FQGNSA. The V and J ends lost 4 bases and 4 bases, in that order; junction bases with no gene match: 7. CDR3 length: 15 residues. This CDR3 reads CASSSPGQGPDTQYF. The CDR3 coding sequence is TGTGCCAGCAGCTCACCAGGACAGGGCCCAGATACGCAGTATTTT.

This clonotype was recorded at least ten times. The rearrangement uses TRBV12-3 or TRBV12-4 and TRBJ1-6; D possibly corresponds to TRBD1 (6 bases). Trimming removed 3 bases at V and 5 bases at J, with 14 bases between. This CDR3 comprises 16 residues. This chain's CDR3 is CASSFQPDSDNSPLHF. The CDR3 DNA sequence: TGTGCCAGCAGTTTTCAGCCGGACAGTGATAATTCACCCCTCCACTTT.

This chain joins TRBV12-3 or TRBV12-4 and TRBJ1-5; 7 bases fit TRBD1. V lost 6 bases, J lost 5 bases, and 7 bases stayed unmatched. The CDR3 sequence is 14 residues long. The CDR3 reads CASRGQGGYQPQHF. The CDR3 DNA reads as TGTGCCAGCAGGGGACAAGGGGGCTATCAGCCCCAGCATTTT.

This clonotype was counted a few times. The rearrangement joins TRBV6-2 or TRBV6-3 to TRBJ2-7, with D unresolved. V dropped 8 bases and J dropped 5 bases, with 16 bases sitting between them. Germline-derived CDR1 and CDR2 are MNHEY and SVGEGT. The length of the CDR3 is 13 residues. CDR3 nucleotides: TGTGCCAGCGGCCGAACGATTTTAGACGAGCAGTACTTC. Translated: CASGRTILDEQYF.

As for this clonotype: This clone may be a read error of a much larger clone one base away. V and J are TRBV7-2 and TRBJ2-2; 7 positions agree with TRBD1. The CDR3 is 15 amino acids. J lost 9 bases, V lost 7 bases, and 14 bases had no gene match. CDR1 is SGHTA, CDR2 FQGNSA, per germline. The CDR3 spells CASTSNRGPARELFF. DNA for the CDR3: TGTGCCAGCACATCCAACAGGGGCCCAGCCAGGGAGCTGTTTTTT.

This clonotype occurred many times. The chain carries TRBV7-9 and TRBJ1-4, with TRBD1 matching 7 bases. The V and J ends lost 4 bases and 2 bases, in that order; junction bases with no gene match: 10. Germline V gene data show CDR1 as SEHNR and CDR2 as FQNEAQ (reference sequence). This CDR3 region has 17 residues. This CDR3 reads CASSSDRLGRTNEKLFF. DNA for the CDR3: TGTGCCAGCAGCTCGGACAGGCTCGGTCGTACTAATGAAAAACTGTTTTTT.

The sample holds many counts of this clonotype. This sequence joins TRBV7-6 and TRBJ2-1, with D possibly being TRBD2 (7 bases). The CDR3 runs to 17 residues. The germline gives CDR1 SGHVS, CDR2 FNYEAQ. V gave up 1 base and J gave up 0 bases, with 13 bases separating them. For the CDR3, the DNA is TGTGCCAGCAGCTTAGAGGAGGGGGGGAGCTCCTACAATGAGCAGTTCTTC. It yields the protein CASSLEEGGSSYNEQFF.

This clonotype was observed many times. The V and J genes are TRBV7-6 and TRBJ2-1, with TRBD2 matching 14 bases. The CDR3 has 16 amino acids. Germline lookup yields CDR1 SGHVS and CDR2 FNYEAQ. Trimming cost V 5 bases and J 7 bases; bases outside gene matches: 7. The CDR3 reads CASSPRLAGGLNEQFF. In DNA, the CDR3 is TGTGCCAGCAGCCCCCGACTAGCGGGGGGGCTGAATGAGCAGTTCTTC.

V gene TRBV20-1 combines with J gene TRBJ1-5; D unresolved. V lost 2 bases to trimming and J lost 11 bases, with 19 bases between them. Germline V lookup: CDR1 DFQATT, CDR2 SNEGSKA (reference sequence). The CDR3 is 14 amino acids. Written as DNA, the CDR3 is TGCAGTGCTAGACCATCCGGGGAAGGAATAGCCCAGCATTTT. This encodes CSARPSGEGIAQHF.

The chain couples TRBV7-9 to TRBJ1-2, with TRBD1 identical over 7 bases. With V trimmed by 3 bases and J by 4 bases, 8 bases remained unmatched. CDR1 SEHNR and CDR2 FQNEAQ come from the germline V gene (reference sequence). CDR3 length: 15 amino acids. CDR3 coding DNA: TGTGCCAGCAGCTTGACAGGGTTTTTCACCTATGGCTACACCTTC. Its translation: CASSLTGFFTYGYTF. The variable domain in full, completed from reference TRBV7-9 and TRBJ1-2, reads DTGVSQNPRHKITKRGQNVTFRCDPISEHNRLYWYRQTLGQGPEFLTYFQNEAQLEKSRLLSDRFSAERPKGSFSTLEIQRTEQGDSAMYLCASSLTGFFTYGYTFGSGTRLTVV.

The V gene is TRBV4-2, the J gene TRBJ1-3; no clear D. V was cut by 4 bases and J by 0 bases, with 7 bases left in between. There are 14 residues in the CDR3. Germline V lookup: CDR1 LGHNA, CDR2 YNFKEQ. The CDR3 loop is CASSPDLSGNTIYF. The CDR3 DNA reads TGTGCCAGCAGCCCGGACCTCTCTGGAAACACCATATATTTT.

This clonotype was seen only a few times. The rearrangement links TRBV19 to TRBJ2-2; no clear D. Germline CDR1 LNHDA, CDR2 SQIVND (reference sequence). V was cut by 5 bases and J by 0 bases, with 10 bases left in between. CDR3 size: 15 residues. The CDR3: CASSPGSTNTGELFF. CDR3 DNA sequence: TGTGCCAGTAGTCCCGGCAGTACGAACACCGGGGAGCTGTTTTTT. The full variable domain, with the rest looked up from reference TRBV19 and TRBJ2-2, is DGGITQSPKYLFRKEGQNVTLSCEQNLNHDAMYWYRQDPGQGLRLIYYSQIVNDFQKGDIAEGYSVSREKKESFPLTVTSAQKNPTAFYLCASSPGSTNTGELFFGEGSRLTVL.

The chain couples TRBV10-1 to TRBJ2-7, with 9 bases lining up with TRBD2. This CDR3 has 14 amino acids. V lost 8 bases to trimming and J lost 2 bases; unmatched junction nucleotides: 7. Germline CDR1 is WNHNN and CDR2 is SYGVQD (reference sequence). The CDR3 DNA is TGCGCCAGCGCTAGTAGCGGGGGACCCTACGAGCAGTACTTC. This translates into CASASSGGPYEQYF.

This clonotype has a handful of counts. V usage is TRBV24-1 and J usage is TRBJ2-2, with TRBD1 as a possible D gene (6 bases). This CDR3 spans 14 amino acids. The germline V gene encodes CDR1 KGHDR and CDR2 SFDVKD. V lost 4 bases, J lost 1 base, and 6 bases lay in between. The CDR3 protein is CATSETGNTGELFF. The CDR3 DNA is TGTGCCACCAGTGAGACAGGGAACACCGGGGAGCTGTTTTTT.

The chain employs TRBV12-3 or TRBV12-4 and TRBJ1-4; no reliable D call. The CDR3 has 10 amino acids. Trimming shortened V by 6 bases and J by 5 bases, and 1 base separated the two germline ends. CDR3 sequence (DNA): TGTGCCAGCAGGAATGAAAAACTGTTTTTT. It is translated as CASRNEKLFF.

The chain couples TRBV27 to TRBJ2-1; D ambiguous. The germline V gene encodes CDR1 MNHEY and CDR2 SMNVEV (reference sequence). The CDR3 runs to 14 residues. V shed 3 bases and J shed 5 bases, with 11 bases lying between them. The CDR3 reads CASSFLGINNEQFF. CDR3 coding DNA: TGTGCCAGCAGTTTCCTGGGGATTAACAATGAGCAGTTCTTC.

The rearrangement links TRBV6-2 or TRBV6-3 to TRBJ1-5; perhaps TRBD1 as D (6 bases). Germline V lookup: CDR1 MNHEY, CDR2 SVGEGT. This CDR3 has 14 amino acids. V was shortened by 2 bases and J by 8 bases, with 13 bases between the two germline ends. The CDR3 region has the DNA TGTGCCAGCAGTTACCGAACAGGGCGGGAGCCCCAGCATTTT. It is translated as CASSYRTGREPQHF.

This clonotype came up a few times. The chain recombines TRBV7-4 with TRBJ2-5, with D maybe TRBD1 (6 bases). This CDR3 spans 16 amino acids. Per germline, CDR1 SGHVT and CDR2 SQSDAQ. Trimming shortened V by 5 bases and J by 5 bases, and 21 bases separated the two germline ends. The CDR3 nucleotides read TGTGCCAGCAGCCTAGGGTGGGACACCCAACGGGAGACCCAGTACTTC. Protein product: CASSLGWDTQRETQYF.

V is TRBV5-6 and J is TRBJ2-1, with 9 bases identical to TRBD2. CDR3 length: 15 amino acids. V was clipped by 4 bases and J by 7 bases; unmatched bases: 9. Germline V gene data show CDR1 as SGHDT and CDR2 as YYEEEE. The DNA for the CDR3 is TGTGCCAGCAGCCTTAGCGGGGGCCGGGGTAATGAGCAGTTCTTC. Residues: CASSLSGGRGNEQFF.